This record covers a single T cell receptor (beta chain). This clone's antigen is unknown. No base quality values were provided; no much bigger clone lies one nucleotide off. These data are taken from a study of cytotoxic CD8 clonotypes in ibrutinib-treated CLL listed by TCRdb under 2021. For context, the study as a whole: The cohort had 11 relapsed/refractory and more than 14 treatment-naive patients; roughly 17 were IGHV unmutated. Responses were partial in some 24 patients and complete in 2; after median about 70 months follow-up, around 15 stayed in remission and about twelve progressed. The response samples were drawn at a median of 12 months into treatment, with a range of roughly 6 to 40 months. An average of around 250,000 productive templates and roughly 94,000 productive rearrangements was obtained per sample. Of the approximately 86 people in the trial, about two dozen had longitudinal samples available. Cryopreserved peripheral blood mononuclear cells were obtained before treatment, at response, and at either sustained remission or disease progression. All remission and progressive disease samples were collected while patients were still receiving ibrutinib.

What this sample's time point label stands for: about eleven months on ibrutinib. For TCR beta library preparation, about 2 micrograms of genomic DNA were extracted from the cryopreserved PBMCs. High-throughput TCR beta sequencing was performed on longitudinal blood samples from CLL patients receiving ibrutinib monotherapy. The patients were enrolled in a single-center, open-label phase 2 trial of ibrutinib monotherapy. The research as a whole found: Baseline clonality was found to be higher than that of age-matched healthy donors and was strongly correlated with circulating CD8+ T-cell counts. Clonality rose at ibrutinib response, remained stable during sustained remission, and dropped back toward baseline at progression. Sustained-remission and progressing patients did not have matched sampling times, and lymph node repertoires were not examined. Public clonotypes were rare and either shrank or stayed stable during treatment, and the rise in clonality at ibrutinib response reflected expansion of private clonotypes.

A MiSeq instrument was used for deep resolution sequencing, which targeted depths ranging from 1 in 1 million up to 1 in 200,000 T cells, with coverage averaging 10x for each clonotype. The immunoSEQ hsTCRB Kit was used to generate TCR beta libraries. Per the source publication's procedure: ImmunoSEQ Data Assistant and ImmunoSEQ Analyzer were used for data analysis, and V, D and J genes were assigned according to IMGT definitions. Clonality, which ranges from 0 to 1, was calculated as one minus the normalized Shannon entropy of productive rearrangement frequencies. Only overrepresented clonotypes making up at least 0.05% of the repertoire of each patient were included in the public clonotype analysis. Repertoires from some twelve age-matched healthy donors in immuneACCESS were used as clonality controls. The table was pulled from immuneACCESS by TCRdb, which kept in-frame rearrangements only. Such tables lose some clones; where checked, under half of the loss comes from unresolved V genes, and the rest has no known cause. The V and J calls and clone size come from that table; D and trimming were worked out from the DNA. Within this sample are tens of thousands of clones, with roughly 72% of them counted one time only. Around 5.8% of the sample belongs to the ten largest clones.

The junction shows trimming of 2 bases on V and 3 bases on J, plus 9 bases between the germline ends. The CDR3 sequence holds 13 residues, the cysteine and phenylalanine included. Only CDR3 DNA remains: 39 bases, in frame from the first base. Via the germline V gene, CDR1 is SGHRS and CDR2 YFSETQ. This specimen was PBMCs, taken after 12 months of ibrutinib treatment. The rearrangement joined TRBV5-1 to TRBJ2-7, with the D gene uncertain. This TCR derives from a human donor with chronic lymphocytic leukemia. The CDR3 amino acid sequence is: CASSLPPDYEQYF. The nucleotide sequence is TGCGCCAGCAGCTTACCCCCGGACTACGAGCAGTACTTC.